This TCR beta chain appears in the sequencing data of a study of T-cell memory formation after mild COVID-19. About the study: TCR clusters largely stayed donor specific.

The germline gives CDR1 SGHTA, CDR2 FQGNSA. The CDR3 runs to 16 residues. With 1 base removed from V and 0 bases from J, the gap between germline ends came to 10 bases. This clonotype was counted a few times. As yet, its antigen is unknown. The study, taken as a whole, reports: A second wave expanding day 15 to 37 was CD4+-biased; contracting clones were balanced.

TCR alpha and TCR beta cDNA libraries carrying sample barcodes and UMIs came from 5'RACE with constant-segment primers. TCRdb fed the 5' RACE reads into MiXCR, producing one record per CDR3 protein. Of around 340,000 distinct CDR3 sequences listed, about 15% are singletons. The rearrangement uses TRBV7-2 and TRBJ1-3, with D unclear. The sequence derives from a man aged 18 to 29 who had mild COVID-19 (a few samples of this study predate the infection). Cell type and time point are not known. Sample: PBMCs or a T cell subset sorted from them (not recorded which). The CDR3 DNA is TGTGCCAGCAGCTTAGTCGGGAGCCGCTCTGGAAACACCATATATTTT. Amino acid sequence: CASSLVGSRSGNTIYF.